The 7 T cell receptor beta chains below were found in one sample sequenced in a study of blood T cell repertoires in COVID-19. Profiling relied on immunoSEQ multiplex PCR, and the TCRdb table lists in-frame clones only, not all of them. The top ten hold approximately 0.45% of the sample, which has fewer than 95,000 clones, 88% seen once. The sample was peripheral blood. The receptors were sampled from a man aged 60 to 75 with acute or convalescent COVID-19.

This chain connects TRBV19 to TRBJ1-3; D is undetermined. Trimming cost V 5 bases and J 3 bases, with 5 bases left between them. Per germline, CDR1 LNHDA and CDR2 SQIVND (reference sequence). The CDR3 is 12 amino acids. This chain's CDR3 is CASSQNGNTIYF. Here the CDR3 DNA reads TGTGCCAGTAGTCAAAATGGAAACACCATATATTTT. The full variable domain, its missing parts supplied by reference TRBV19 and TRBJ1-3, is DGGITQSPKYLFRKEGQNVTLSCEQNLNHDAMYWYRQDPGQGLRLIYYSQIVNDFQKGDIAEGYSVSREKKESFPLTVTSAQKNPTAFYLCASSQNGNTIYFGEGSWLTVV.

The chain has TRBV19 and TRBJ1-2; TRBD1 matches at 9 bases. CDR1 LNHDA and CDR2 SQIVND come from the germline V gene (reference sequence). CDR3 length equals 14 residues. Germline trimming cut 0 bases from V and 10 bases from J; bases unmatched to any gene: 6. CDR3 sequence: CASSIDRGQGTYTF. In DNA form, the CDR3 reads TGTGCCAGTAGTATAGATCGGGGACAGGGAACCTACACCTTC.

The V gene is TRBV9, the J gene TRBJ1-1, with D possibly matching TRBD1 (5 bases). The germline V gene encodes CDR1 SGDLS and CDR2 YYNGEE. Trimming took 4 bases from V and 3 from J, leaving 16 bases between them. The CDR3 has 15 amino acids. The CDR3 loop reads CASSPRGVGHTEAFF. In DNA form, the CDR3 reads TGTGCCAGCAGCCCCCGGGGGGTGGGACACACTGAAGCTTTCTTT.

CDR3 residues: CASSLNRPSSGNTIYF. In nucleotides, the CDR3 is TGTGCCAGCAGTTTAAACAGGCCTAGCTCTGGAAACACCATATATTTT. This chain joins TRBV6-5 and TRBJ1-3, with a tentative D call TRBD1 (5 bases). Trimming removed 4 bases at V and 0 bases at J, with 13 bases between. Germline assignment: CDR1 MNHEY and CDR2 SVGAGI. The CDR3 is 16 residues long.

The CDR3 loop reads CASSQVKGYEQYF. CDR3 coding DNA: TGCGCCAGCAGCCAAGTTAAGGGGTACGAGCAGTACTTC. The gene calls are TRBV4-1 and TRBJ2-7, with D perhaps TRBD1 (5 bases). Per the germline V gene, CDR1 is MGHRA and CDR2 is YSYEKL. The ends were cut back, 1 base at V and 4 bases at J, with 8 bases in the middle. CDR3 size: 13 residues.

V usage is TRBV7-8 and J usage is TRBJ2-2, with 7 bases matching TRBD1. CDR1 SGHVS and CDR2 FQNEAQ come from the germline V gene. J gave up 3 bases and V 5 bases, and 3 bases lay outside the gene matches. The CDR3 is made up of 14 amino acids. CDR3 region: CASSTGTDTGELFF. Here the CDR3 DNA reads TGTGCCAGCAGCACCGGGACAGACACCGGGGAGCTGTTTTTT.

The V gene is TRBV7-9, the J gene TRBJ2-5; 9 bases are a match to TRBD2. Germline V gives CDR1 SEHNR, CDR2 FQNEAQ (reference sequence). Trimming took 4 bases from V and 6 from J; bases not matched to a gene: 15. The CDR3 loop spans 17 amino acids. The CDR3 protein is CASSYPSFAGGLKTQYF. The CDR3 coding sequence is TGTGCCAGCAGCTACCCTAGTTTCGCGGGGGGGCTTAAGACCCAGTACTTC.